Below, 31 T cell receptor beta chains from the same sample are listed, as sequenced in a study of OX40 agonist ivuxolimab in advanced cancers. Clones were sequenced by immunoSEQ multiplex PCR, and TCRdb holds only the in-frame ones, with some missing. The sample records just under 75,000 clones, 90% being singletons. This specimen consisted of CD4+ or CD8+ T cells sorted from blood, obtained in a trial of the OX40 agonist ivuxolimab. The source of these receptors is an adult with an advanced solid tumor such as melanoma, head and neck, liver or kidney cancer.

The V gene is TRBV28, the J gene TRBJ2-5, with 7 bases aligning to TRBD1. V shed 9 bases and J 1 base; nucleotides not matched to a gene: 5. The CDR3 runs 13 residues. Per the germline V gene, CDR1 is MDHEN and CDR2 is SYDVKM. CDR3: CASIAGGQETQYF. The CDR3 DNA reads as TGTGCCAGTATAGCAGGGGGCCAAGAGACCCAGTACTTC.

The chain has TRBV6-1 and TRBJ2-7; 12 bases line up with TRBD1. CDR3 length equals 17 residues. Germline values: CDR1 MNHNS, CDR2 SASEGT. The V gene end was trimmed by 3 bases and the J gene end by 1 base; junction bases not matched to a gene: 7. As DNA, the CDR3 is TGTGCCAGCAGTGAGGAAGGGGGACAGGGGGCTTCCTACGAGCAGTACTTC. Its protein is CASSEEGGQGASYEQYF.

DNA of the CDR3: TGTGCCAGCAACCCACAGGGGGGCCAGCGGACCGGGGAGCTGTTTTTT. Its translation: CASNPQGGQRTGELFF. This rearrangement joins TRBV5-5 to TRBJ2-2; 8 bases align to TRBD1. This CDR3 region has 16 residues. V shed 6 bases, J shed 5 bases, and the junction held 12 bases outside the gene matches. Per germline, CDR1 SGHKS and CDR2 YYEKEE (reference sequence). Drawing the rest from reference TRBV5-5 and TRBJ2-2, the complete variable domain is DAGVTQSPTHLIKTRGQQVTLRCSPISGHKSVSWYQQVLGQGPQFIFQYYEKEERGRGNFPDRFSARQFPNYSSELNVNALLLGDSALYLCASNPQGGQRTGELFFGEGSRLTVL.

The V gene is TRBV4-2, the J gene TRBJ2-5; 7 bases match TRBD1. CDR1 is LGHNA, CDR2 YNFKEQ, per germline. CDR3 length: 16 residues. V lost 3 bases and J lost 4; bases outside the gene matches: 11. CDR3 amino acids: CASSQLDRPLAETQYF. CDR3 DNA sequence: TGTGCCAGCAGCCAGTTGGACAGGCCCCTCGCAGAGACCCAGTACTTC.

This clone was picked up one time. The rearrangement links TRBV5-5 to TRBJ2-5; possibly TRBD2 for D (5 bases). The V end lost 3 bases, the J end lost 2 bases, and 8 bases lay between the germline ends. The germline V gene has CDR1 SGHKS and CDR2 YYEKEE (reference sequence). The CDR3 covers 13 residues. The CDR3 sequence: CASSSWTQETQYF. The CDR3 DNA sequence: TGTGCCAGCAGCTCATGGACTCAAGAGACCCAGTACTTC.

V gene TRBV15 combines with J gene TRBJ1-1, with TRBD1 matching over 12 bases. Germline lookup yields CDR1 LNHNV and CDR2 YYDKDF (reference sequence). Losses at the gene ends were 3 bases for V and 14 bases for J; bases not matched to a gene: 4. The CDR3 has 12 residues. DNA of the CDR3: TGTGCCACCAGCAGGGGACAGGGGGCGGAGTTCTTT. As protein: CATSRGQGAEFF.

The chain has TRBV6-5 and TRBJ2-7; D is perhaps TRBD2 (7 bases). Germline CDR1 reads MNHEY; CDR2 reads SVGAGI. V dropped 7 bases and J dropped 7 bases, with 17 bases sitting between them. CDR3 length: 13 amino acids. CDR3 DNA sequence: TGTGCCAGCAAAAGGGGGAGGGCCGAGGAGCAGTACTTC. This translates into CASKRGRAEEQYF.

This clone showed up just once. The rearrangement joins TRBV5-8 to TRBJ1-1; possible D gene TRBD1, 6 bases. The CDR3 runs 12 residues. Germline loops: CDR1 SGHTS, CDR2 YDEGEE. V was trimmed by 5 bases and J by 6 bases, leaving 11 bases between them. The CDR3 loop reads CASRPQGPEAFF. The CDR3 bases are TGTGCCAGCAGACCACAGGGCCCTGAAGCTTTCTTT.

The chain couples TRBV6-1 to TRBJ1-6; D is undetermined. Deletions cut 3 bases from V and 10 bases from J, with 7 bases between. Germline V gives CDR1 MNHNS, CDR2 SASEGT. The CDR3 length is 12 residues. CDR3 coding DNA: TGTGCCAGCAGTGAGCGGTTCTCACCCCTCCACTTT. Protein sequence: CASSERFSPLHF.

This chain connects TRBV30 to TRBJ2-5, with 7 bases lining up with TRBD1. J lost 4 bases, V lost 3 bases, and 8 bases had no gene match. Germline V CDR1 and CDR2: GTSNPN, SVGIG (reference sequence). The CDR3 is 14 amino acids. In nucleotides, the CDR3 is TGTGCCTGGAGCTCGGGACAGAGAAGAGAGACCCAGTACTTC. It codes for CAWSSGQRRETQYF.

For this clone: At one end, the junction sequence differs from germline, possibly due to a read error. The V call is TRBV6-5, the J call TRBJ2-1; 7 nucleotides align to TRBD2. The germline CDR1 and CDR2 sequences are MNHEY and SVGAGI. This CDR3 spans 13 amino acids. Here the CDR3 DNA reads TGTGCCAGCACCTCCCCGGGGGGACTCCGTCAGCTCTTC. This translates into CASTSPGGLRQLF.

This clone was seen more than once but under ten times. The CDR3 here is CASSPRQGAWETQYF. CDR3 bases: TGTGCCAGCTCACCCCGACAGGGGGCTTGGGAGACCCAGTACTTC. The V and J genes are TRBV18 and TRBJ2-5, with TRBD1 identical over 10 bases. The CDR3 covers 15 residues. Losses at the gene ends were 3 bases for V and 5 bases for J; bases not matched to a gene: 6. From germline, CDR1 is KGHSH and CDR2 LQKENI.

The genes are TRBV5-1 and TRBJ2-1; the D call may be TRBD1 or TRBD2 (5 bases each). CDR3 length: 14 amino acids. CDR1 and CDR2 from the germline V gene are SGHRS and YFSETQ. The V gene lost 4 bases and the J gene lost 2 bases, with 10 bases spanning the gap. The CDR3 loop reads CASSRTGPYNEQFF. CDR3 in DNA: TGCGCCAGCAGCCGTACGGGACCCTACAATGAGCAGTTCTTC.

The V gene is TRBV18, the J gene TRBJ2-5; maybe TRBD2 (6 bases). This CDR3 is built from 14 residues. V shed 0 bases and J shed 5 bases, with 10 bases lying between them. Looked up from germline, CDR1 is KGHSH and CDR2 is LQKENI. The CDR3 region is CASSPPGGSETQYF. DNA of the CDR3: TGTGCCAGCTCACCACCGGGGGGAAGTGAGACCCAGTACTTC.

The rearrangement links TRBV19 to TRBJ2-2; TRBD1 matches at 7 bases. From germline, CDR1 is LNHDA and CDR2 SQIVND (reference sequence). Losses at the gene ends were 7 bases for V and 7 bases for J; bases not matched to a gene: 6. The CDR3 covers 13 residues. This chain's CDR3 is CASNLDRLGELFF. As DNA, the CDR3 is TGTGCCAGTAACTTGGACAGGCTCGGGGAGCTGTTTTTT.

This clone was seen a handful of times. This sequence joins TRBV4-1 and TRBJ2-5, with 8 bases identical to TRBD2. There are 15 residues in the CDR3. CDR1 MGHRA and CDR2 YSYEKL come from the germline V gene. The V segment lost 0 bases and the J segment 5 bases; nucleotides outside the gene matches: 5. CDR3 nucleotide sequence: TGCGCCAGCAGCCAAGATCGGGGGACTAGGGAGACCCAGTACTTC. As protein: CASSQDRGTRETQYF.

The chain uses TRBV21-1 and TRBJ2-7; the listed D gene, TRBD2, was not tested against the DNA. TRBV21-1 is termed a pseudogene. The CDR3 has 14 residues. Written as DNA, the CDR3 is TGTGCCAGCAGCAATAGAAGCGGCCCCTACGAGCAGTACTTC. This sequence encodes CASSNRSGPYEQYF.

The chain links TRBV30 to TRBJ2-4; D is unclear. V was pared by 2 bases and J by 0 bases, with 14 bases between. Germline values: CDR1 GTSNPN, CDR2 SVGIG (reference sequence). The CDR3 runs 16 residues. The CDR3 bases are TGTGCCTGGAGTTCCGGGTTATTACTAGCCAAAAACATTCAGTACTTC. It is translated as CAWSSGLLLAKNIQYF.

The chain links TRBV7-9 to TRBJ2-7, with 10 positions matching TRBD2. CDR3 size: 13 residues. CDR1 and CDR2 from the germline V gene are SEHNR and FQNEAQ (reference sequence). Trimming removed 5 bases from V and 7 bases from J; junction bases left unmatched: 5. CDR3 bases: TGTGCCAGCAGCGAACTAGCGGGACGGGAGCAGTACTTC. This gives the protein CASSELAGREQYF.

The V and J genes are TRBV10-3 and TRBJ2-3, with TRBD2 identical over 9 bases. The CDR3 has 19 residues. With V trimmed by 2 bases and J by 0 bases, 12 bases remained unmatched. CDR1 is ENHRY and CDR2 is SYGVKD in the germline V gene. CDR3 sequence reads: CAISESPGSGRPSTDTQYF. In DNA form, the CDR3 reads TGTGCCATCAGTGAGAGCCCGGGTAGCGGGAGACCCAGCACAGATACGCAGTATTTT.

This rearrangement joins TRBV7-2 to TRBJ2-3; weak D call: TRBD2 (6 bases). The CDR3 covers 16 residues. The V end was cut by 2 bases, the J end by 6 bases, with 18 bases between. CDR1 and CDR2 from the germline V gene are SGHTA and FQGNSA. This CDR3 is CASSLIGGKAPDTQYF. DNA for the CDR3: TGTGCCAGCAGCTTAATCGGGGGAAAGGCCCCGGATACGCAGTATTTT.

The chain links TRBV11-2 to TRBJ2-1; no definite D call. Germline CDR1 and CDR2: SGHAT and FQNNGV. Between the trimmed V and J ends, which lost 1 base and 7 bases, there was a span of 11 bases. CDR3 length: 14 amino acids. The CDR3 spells CASSLVLTTNEQFF. DNA of the CDR3: TGTGCCAGCAGCTTAGTCCTTACTACTAATGAGCAGTTCTTC.

The chain links TRBV9 to TRBJ2-1; a weak D match, TRBD1 (6 bases). The V and J ends lost 4 bases and 0 bases respectively, with 11 bases between them. The CDR3 is 15 amino acids. CDR1 is SGDLS and CDR2 is YYNGEE in the germline V gene. The CDR3: CASSTQGSSYNEQFF. Here the CDR3 DNA reads TGTGCCAGCAGCACACAGGGCAGCTCCTACAATGAGCAGTTCTTC.

This clone was seen once. This chain uses TRBV6-5 with TRBJ1-1, with D possibly TRBD1 on 6 matching bases. The germline V gene encodes CDR1 MNHEY and CDR2 SVGAGI. There are 15 residues in the CDR3. The V gene lost 7 bases and the J gene lost 1 base, with 16 bases spanning the gap. In nucleotides, the CDR3 is TGTGCCAGCAAATATACGGGACATTGGAACACTGAAGCTTTCTTT. Amino acid sequence: CASKYTGHWNTEAFF.

The V gene is TRBV11-3, the J gene TRBJ2-3, with D maybe TRBD2 (6 bases). Germline lookup yields CDR1 SGHNT and CDR2 YENEEA. V dropped 5 bases and J dropped 7 bases, with 19 bases sitting between them. There are 15 residues in the CDR3. CDR3 in DNA: TGTGCCAGCAGCCAGGACGGGGGAAGGCGAAATACGCAGTATTTT. This sequence encodes CASSQDGGRRNTQYF.

The chain joins TRBV7-9 to TRBJ2-7; tentatively, D is TRBD1 or TRBD2 (5 bases each). Germline values: CDR1 SEHNR, CDR2 FQNEAQ (reference sequence). CDR3 size: 15 residues. With 5 bases removed from V and 0 bases from J, the gap between germline ends came to 14 bases. CDR3 protein: CASSLGRGSSYEQYF. The CDR3 DNA reads as TGTGCCAGCAGCCTGGGACGAGGAAGCTCCTACGAGCAGTACTTC.

The chain couples TRBV7-2 to TRBJ2-7, with TRBD2 as a possible D gene (5 bases). The germline V gene encodes CDR1 SGHTA and CDR2 FQGNSA. The CDR3 consists of 15 residues. Trimming shortened V by 2 bases and J by 5 bases, and 16 bases separated the two germline ends. For the CDR3, the DNA is TGTGCCAGCAGCTTATCGTCCGAGGGTTTTGACGAGCAGTACTTC. This translates into CASSLSSEGFDEQYF.

The rearrangement joins TRBV28 to TRBJ2-1; D is unresolved. The CDR3 is made up of 18 amino acids. V dropped 4 bases and J dropped 6 bases, with 25 bases sitting between them. Germline CDR1 reads MDHEN; CDR2 reads SYDVKM. The CDR3 region is CASSSPFTRTLGCNEQFF. CDR3 sequence (DNA): TGTGCCAGCAGTTCCCCTTTCACGAGGACCTTAGGGTGCAATGAGCAGTTCTTC.

The CDR3 loop is CASSLSGTPETQYF. CDR3 bases: TGTGCCAGCAGCTTGTCCGGGACACCGGAGACCCAGTACTTC. J is TRBJ2-5 and V is TRBV7-2; weak D call: TRBD1 (6 bases). CDR1 and CDR2 from the germline V gene are SGHTA and FQGNSA. CDR3 length: 14 amino acids. Trimming left V 3 bases short and J 5 bases short, with 13 bases between.

The table lists this clone with a count of one. V is TRBV4-1 and J is TRBJ2-5; 8 nucleotides agree with TRBD1. Trimming at V came to 4 bases and at J to 5 bases, leaving 12 bases not matched to a gene. The CDR3 extends over 16 amino acids. The germline CDR1 and CDR2 sequences are MGHRA and YSYEKL. The CDR3 bases are TGCGCCAGCAGCCTTCGGGTGACAGGGGTGTCGGAGACCCAGTACTTC. It encodes CASSLRVTGVSETQYF.

V usage is TRBV7-3 and J usage is TRBJ2-1; 7 bases map to TRBD1. Germline lookup yields CDR1 SGHTA and CDR2 FQGTGA. V gave up 3 bases and J gave up 7 bases; unmatched junction bases: 3. CDR3 size: 13 residues. The DNA for the CDR3 is TGTGCCAGCAGCTTGGGACAGAAAAATGAGCAGTTCTTC. The encoded protein is CASSLGQKNEQFF.